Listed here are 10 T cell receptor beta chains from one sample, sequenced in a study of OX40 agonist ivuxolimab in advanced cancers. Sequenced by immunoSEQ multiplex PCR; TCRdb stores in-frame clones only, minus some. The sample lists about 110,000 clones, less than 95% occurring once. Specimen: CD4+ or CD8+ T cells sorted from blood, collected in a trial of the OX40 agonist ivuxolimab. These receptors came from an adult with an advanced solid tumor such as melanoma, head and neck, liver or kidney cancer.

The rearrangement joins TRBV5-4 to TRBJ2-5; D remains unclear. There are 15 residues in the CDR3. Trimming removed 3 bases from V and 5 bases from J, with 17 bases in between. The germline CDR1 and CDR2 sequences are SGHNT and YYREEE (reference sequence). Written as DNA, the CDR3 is TGTGCCAGCAGCTACCCGGGCCCGCCCCAGGAGACCCAGTACTTC. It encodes CASSYPGPPQETQYF.

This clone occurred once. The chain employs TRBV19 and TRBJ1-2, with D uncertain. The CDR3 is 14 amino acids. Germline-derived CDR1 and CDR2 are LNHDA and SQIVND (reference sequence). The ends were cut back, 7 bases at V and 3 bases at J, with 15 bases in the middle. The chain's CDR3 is CASKDQSVHYGYTF. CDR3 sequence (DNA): TGTGCCAGTAAGGATCAGTCGGTGCACTATGGCTACACCTTC.

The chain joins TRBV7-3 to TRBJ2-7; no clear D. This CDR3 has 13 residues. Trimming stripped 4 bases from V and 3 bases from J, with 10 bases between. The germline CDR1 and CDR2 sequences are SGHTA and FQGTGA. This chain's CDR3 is CASSSNGGYEQYF. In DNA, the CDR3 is TGTGCCAGCAGCTCGAACGGCGGCTACGAGCAGTACTTC.

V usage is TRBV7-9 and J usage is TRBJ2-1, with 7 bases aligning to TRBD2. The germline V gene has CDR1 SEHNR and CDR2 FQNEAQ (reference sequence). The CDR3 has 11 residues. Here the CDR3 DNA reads TGTGCGTTGCGGGGGTTGGCTGAGCAGTTCTTC. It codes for CALRGLAEQFF.

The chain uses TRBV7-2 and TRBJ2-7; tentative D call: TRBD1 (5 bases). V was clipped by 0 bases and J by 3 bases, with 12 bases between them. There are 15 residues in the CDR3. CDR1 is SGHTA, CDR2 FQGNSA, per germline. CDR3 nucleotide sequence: TGTGCCAGCAGCTTAGCGGGGCAGGACGGCTACGAGCAGTACTTC. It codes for CASSLAGQDGYEQYF.

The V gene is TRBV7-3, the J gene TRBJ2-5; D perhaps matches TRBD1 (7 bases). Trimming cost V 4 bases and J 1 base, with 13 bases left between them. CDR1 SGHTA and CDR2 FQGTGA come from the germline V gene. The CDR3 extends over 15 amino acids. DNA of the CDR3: TGTGCCAGCAGCTCGGCGGGGACAGCCCAAGAGACCCAGTACTTC. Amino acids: CASSSAGTAQETQYF.

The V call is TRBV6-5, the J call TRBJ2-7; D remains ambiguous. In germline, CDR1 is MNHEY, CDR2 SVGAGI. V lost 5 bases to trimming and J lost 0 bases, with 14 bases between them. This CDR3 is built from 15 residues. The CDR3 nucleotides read TGTGCCAGCAGTACCCATACAGCGAGCTCCTACGAGCAGTACTTC. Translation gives CASSTHTASSYEQYF.

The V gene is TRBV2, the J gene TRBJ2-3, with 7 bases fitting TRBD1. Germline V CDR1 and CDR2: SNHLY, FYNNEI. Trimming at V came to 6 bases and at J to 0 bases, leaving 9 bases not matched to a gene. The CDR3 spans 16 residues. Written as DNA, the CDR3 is TGTGCCAGCAGCATAAGACAGGGCAGAAGCACAGATACGCAGTATTTT. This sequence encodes CASSIRQGRSTDTQYF.

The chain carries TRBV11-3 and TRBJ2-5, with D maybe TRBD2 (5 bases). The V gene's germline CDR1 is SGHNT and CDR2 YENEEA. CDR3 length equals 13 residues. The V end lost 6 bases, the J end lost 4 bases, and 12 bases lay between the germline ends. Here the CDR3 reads CASSSGRGETQYF. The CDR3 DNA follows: TGTGCCAGCAGTTCCGGACGGGGAGAGACCCAGTACTTC.

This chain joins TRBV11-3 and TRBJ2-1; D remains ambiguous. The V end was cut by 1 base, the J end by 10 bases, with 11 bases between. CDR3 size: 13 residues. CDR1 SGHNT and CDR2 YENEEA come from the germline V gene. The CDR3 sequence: CASSLGVAGEQFF. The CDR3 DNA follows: TGTGCCAGCAGCTTAGGGGTAGCCGGGGAGCAGTTCTTC.